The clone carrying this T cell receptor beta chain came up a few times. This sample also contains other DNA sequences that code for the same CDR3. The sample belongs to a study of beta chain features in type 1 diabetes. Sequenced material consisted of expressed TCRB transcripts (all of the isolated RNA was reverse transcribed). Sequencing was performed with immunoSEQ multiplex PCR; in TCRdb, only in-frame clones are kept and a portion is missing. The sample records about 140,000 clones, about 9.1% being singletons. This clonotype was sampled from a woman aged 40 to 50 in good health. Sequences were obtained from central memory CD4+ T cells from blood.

The CDR3, as DNA: TGTGCCAGTCGGGGACACCGCAATCAGCCCCAGCATTTT. Translating it yields CASRGHRNQPQHF. This sequence joins TRBV19 and TRBJ1-5, with D possibly matching TRBD1 (6 bases). Trimming removed 8 bases at V and 2 bases at J, with 10 bases between. The CDR3 is made up of 13 amino acids. Per germline, CDR1 LNHDA and CDR2 SQIVND (reference sequence).